This T cell receptor beta chain comes out of a study of OX40 agonist ivuxolimab in advanced cancers. Study as a whole: Three patients showed partial responses: one hepatocellular carcinoma and two cutaneous melanoma cases. The study, taken as a whole, reports: Some patients who did not respond also had low normalized T-cell clonal expansion.

Sequenced by immunoSEQ multiplex PCR; TCRdb stores in-frame clones only, minus some. The profile covers roughly 80,000 clones, with 80% to 90% appearing a single time and approximately 2% taken by the ten largest. Points on this clone: Its antigen is currently unknown.

CDR1 is LGHNA, CDR2 YSLEER, per germline. V gave up 0 bases and J gave up 5 bases, with 13 bases separating them. This CDR3 has 15 amino acids. The clonotype originates from an adult with an advanced solid tumor such as melanoma, head and neck, liver or kidney cancer. This specimen consisted of CD4+ or CD8+ T cells sorted from blood, obtained in a trial of the OX40 agonist ivuxolimab. This sequence joins TRBV4-3 and TRBJ2-5; maybe TRBD2 (7 bases). The chain's CDR3 is CASSQEAGRGETQYF. In nucleotides, the CDR3 is TGCGCCAGCAGCCAAGAGGCAGGGAGGGGGGAGACCCAGTACTTC.